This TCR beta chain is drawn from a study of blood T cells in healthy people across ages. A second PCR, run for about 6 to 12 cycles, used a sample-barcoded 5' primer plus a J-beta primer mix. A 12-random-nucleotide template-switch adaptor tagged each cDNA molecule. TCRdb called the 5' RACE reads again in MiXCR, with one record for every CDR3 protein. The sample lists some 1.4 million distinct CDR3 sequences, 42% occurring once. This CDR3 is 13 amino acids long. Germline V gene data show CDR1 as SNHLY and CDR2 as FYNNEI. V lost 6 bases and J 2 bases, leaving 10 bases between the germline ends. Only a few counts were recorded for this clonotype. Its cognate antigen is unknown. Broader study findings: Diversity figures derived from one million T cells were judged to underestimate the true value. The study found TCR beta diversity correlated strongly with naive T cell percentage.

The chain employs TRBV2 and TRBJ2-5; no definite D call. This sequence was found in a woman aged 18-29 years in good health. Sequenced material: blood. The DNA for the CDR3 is TGTGCCAGCAGAGAGGCCCCACAAGAGACCCAGTACTTC. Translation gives CASREAPQETQYF.